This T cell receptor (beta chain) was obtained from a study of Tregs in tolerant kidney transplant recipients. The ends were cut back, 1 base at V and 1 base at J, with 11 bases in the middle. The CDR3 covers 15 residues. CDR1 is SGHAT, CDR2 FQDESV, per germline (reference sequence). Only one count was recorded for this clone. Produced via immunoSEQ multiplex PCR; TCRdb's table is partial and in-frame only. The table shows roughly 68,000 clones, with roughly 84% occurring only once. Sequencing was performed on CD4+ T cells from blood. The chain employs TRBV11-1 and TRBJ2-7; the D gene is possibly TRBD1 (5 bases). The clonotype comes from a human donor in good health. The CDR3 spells CASSLGQISSYEQYF. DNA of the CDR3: TGTGCCAGCAGCTTAGGACAGATTTCGTCCTACGAGCAGTACTTC.